One sample yielded the 27 T cell receptor beta chains listed below, sequenced in a study of beta chain features in type 1 diabetes. General study findings and limits: There was a moderate but significant shortening of TCRB CDR3s in all four CD4+ subsets of Type 1 diabetes patients.

cDNA synthesis used the whole RNA isolate, giving expressed TCRB sequences. Method: immunoSEQ multiplex PCR; TCRdb's copy keeps in-frame clones and lacks some. The profile shows about 160,000 clones, around 9.7% of them singletons. Antigens of these TCRs are unknown. The sequenced material came from central memory CD4+ T cells from blood. The receptors originated from a woman in her 30s with type 1 diabetes.

V and J are TRBV15 and TRBJ2-5, with D possibly being TRBD1 (6 bases). V dropped 0 bases and J dropped 5 bases, with 7 bases sitting between them. Germline values: CDR1 LNHNV, CDR2 YYDKDF (reference sequence). The CDR3 extends over 13 amino acids. CDR3 sequence: CATSRDQGETQYF. The CDR3 DNA reads as TGTGCCACCAGCAGAGATCAGGGGGAGACCCAGTACTTC.

The chain uses TRBV28 and TRBJ1-2; D remains unclear. Germline V lookup: CDR1 MDHEN, CDR2 SYDVKM. V gave up 4 bases and J gave up 7 bases, with 10 bases separating them. This CDR3 contains 12 residues. CDR3 amino acids: CASSYPSGGYTF. In DNA form, the CDR3 reads TGTGCCAGCAGTTACCCCAGCGGTGGCTACACCTTC.

This clone was seen more than once but under ten times. The rearrangement joins TRBV5-1 to TRBJ1-2, with D possibly TRBD1 on 6 matching bases. Germline assignment: CDR1 SGHRS and CDR2 YFSETQ. The CDR3 extends over 15 amino acids. V gave up 0 bases and J gave up 4 bases, with 13 bases separating them. The CDR3 here is CASSLEGDNVYGYTF. The DNA of the CDR3 is TGCGCCAGCAGCTTGGAAGGGGACAACGTCTATGGCTACACCTTC.

This chain links TRBV15 with TRBJ2-1; 8 positions match TRBD2. Germline V gene sequence: CDR1 LNHNV, CDR2 YYDKDF (reference sequence). This CDR3 contains 17 residues. Losses at the gene ends were 2 bases for V and 4 bases for J; bases not matched to a gene: 10. The CDR3 DNA is TGTGCCACCAGCAGACCAACCGGGACTAGGGAGTACAATGAGCAGTTCTTC. It yields the protein CATSRPTGTREYNEQFF.

This chain uses TRBV7-3 with TRBJ2-1; 8 nucleotides agree with TRBD1. Germline loops: CDR1 SGHTA, CDR2 FQGTGA. The junction had 8 bases not matched to a gene; V was cut back by 5 bases and J by 5 bases. There are 15 residues in the CDR3. The CDR3 is CASSLGQGRNNEQFF. As DNA, the CDR3 is TGTGCCAGCAGCCTAGGACAGGGTCGGAACAATGAGCAGTTCTTC. The full variable domain, its missing parts supplied by reference TRBV7-3 and TRBJ2-1, is GAGVSQTPSNKVTEKGKYVELRCDPISGHTALYWYRQSLGQGPEFLIYFQGTGAADDSGLPNDRFFAVRPEGSVSTLKIQRTERGDSAVYLCASSLGQGRNNEQFFGPGTRLTVL.

The V and J genes are TRBV30 and TRBJ2-4, with 14 nucleotides matching TRBD2. The CDR3 extends over 19 amino acids. V lost 2 bases and J lost 0; bases outside the gene matches: 9. Germline V CDR1 and CDR2: GTSNPN, SVGIG (reference sequence). The CDR3 nucleotides are TGTGCCTGGAGTCCTTGGGGACTAGCGGGAGTGGGAGCCAAAAACATTCAGTACTTC. Protein product: CAWSPWGLAGVGAKNIQYF.

A few counts support this clone. V gene TRBV9 combines with J gene TRBJ2-1, with D possibly TRBD2 on 7 matching bases. Germline CDR1 and CDR2: SGDLS and YYNGEE. The CDR3 covers 18 residues. Trimming stripped 3 bases from V and 0 bases from J, with 19 bases between. The CDR3 protein is CASSGNWGRGSSYNEQFF. CDR3 in DNA: TGTGCCAGCAGCGGGAATTGGGGGCGGGGGAGCTCCTACAATGAGCAGTTCTTC.

This clone has only a few counts. J is TRBJ1-1 and V is TRBV7-9; 10 nucleotides match TRBD1. Germline CDR1 SEHNR, CDR2 FQNEAQ (reference sequence). Trimming at V came to 5 bases and at J to 4 bases, leaving 4 bases not matched to a gene. The CDR3 is 14 residues long. The CDR3 sequence is CASSRDRGLTEAFF. The CDR3 coding sequence is TGTGCCAGCAGCAGAGACAGGGGGCTCACTGAAGCTTTCTTT. The whole variable domain, filled in from reference TRBV7-9 and TRBJ1-1, reads DTGVSQNPRHKITKRGQNVTFRCDPISEHNRLYWYRQTLGQGPEFLTYFQNEAQLEKSRLLSDRFSAERPKGSFSTLEIQRTEQGDSAMYLCASSRDRGLTEAFFGQGTRLTVV.

This clone showed up just a few times. The chain links TRBV6-4 to TRBJ2-1; 8 bases map to TRBD2. CDR1 and CDR2 from the germline V gene are MRHNA and SNTAGT. CDR3 length: 13 residues. Trimming removed 4 bases from V and 10 bases from J; junction bases left unmatched: 6. CDR3: CASSGGLGGEQFF. The CDR3 DNA reads TGTGCCAGCAGTGGGGGACTAGGCGGGGAGCAGTTCTTC.

V usage is TRBV19 and J usage is TRBJ1-5, with TRBD1 matching over 7 bases. CDR3 size: 14 residues. Germline V gene data show CDR1 as LNHDA and CDR2 as SQIVND (reference sequence). V lost 7 bases to trimming and J lost 5 bases; unmatched junction nucleotides: 8. CDR3 protein: CASTKRQGDQPQHF. In DNA form, the CDR3 reads TGTGCCAGTACAAAACGACAGGGCGATCAGCCCCAGCATTTT. Filled out from reference TRBV19 and TRBJ1-5, the complete variable domain reads DGGITQSPKYLFRKEGQNVTLSCEQNLNHDAMYWYRQDPGQGLRLIYYSQIVNDFQKGDIAEGYSVSREKKESFPLTVTSAQKNPTAFYLCASTKRQGDQPQHFGDGTRLSIL.

This sequence joins TRBV7-3 and TRBJ2-7, with TRBD2 identical over 12 bases. Trimming took 0 bases from V and 7 from J; bases not matched to a gene: 7. The CDR3 is 16 residues long. The germline CDR1 and CDR2 sequences are SGHTA and FQGTGA. The CDR3 nucleotides read TGTGCCAGCAGCTTAACACGACTAGCGGGAGCTCGGGAGCAGTACTTC. Protein sequence: CASSLTRLAGAREQYF.

This clone was counted between two and nine times. The V and J genes are TRBV10-3 and TRBJ1-1; a weak D match, TRBD1 (6 bases). V was shortened by 7 bases and J by 2 bases, with 17 bases between the two germline ends. Germline values: CDR1 ENHRY, CDR2 SYGVKD. The CDR3 is made up of 15 amino acids. The DNA for the CDR3 is TGTGCCATCACCAAAGAACCCGGGACAAACACTGAAGCTTTCTTT. Translating gives CAITKEPGTNTEAFF.

The V and J genes are TRBV4-1 and TRBJ2-3; 9 bases match TRBD2. CDR1 MGHRA and CDR2 YSYEKL come from the germline V gene. The ends lost 0 bases at V and 0 bases at J; junction bases unmatched: 1. The CDR3 length is 16 residues. The CDR3 region has the DNA TGCGCCAGCAGCCAAGATAGCGGGAGAAGCACAGATACGCAGTATTTT. Translating gives CASSQDSGRSTDTQYF.

In its sample, this clone was seen a few times. The V and J genes are TRBV11-1 and TRBJ1-5; 8 nucleotides align to TRBD1. V shed 4 bases, J shed 7 bases, and the junction held 3 bases outside the gene matches. CDR3 length: 13 amino acids. Germline V gene data show CDR1 as SGHAT and CDR2 as FQDESV (reference sequence). The CDR3 nucleotides are TGTGCCAGCAGCTCACAGGGGGGCCAGCCCCAGCATTTT. Amino acid sequence: CASSSQGGQPQHF.

This chain joins TRBV9 and TRBJ2-5; TRBD2 matches 9 bases. With V trimmed by 0 bases and J by 4 bases, 10 bases remained unmatched. The CDR3 is 17 amino acids. Germline V gene lookup returns CDR1 SGDLS and CDR2 YYNGEE. As DNA, the CDR3 is TGTGCCAGCAGCGTAGGGACTAGCGACTATGGGAGAGAGACCCAGTACTTC. Its translation: CASSVGTSDYGRETQYF. Based on the CDR3 plus reference TRBV9 and TRBJ2-5, the full variable domain is DSGVTQTPKHLITATGQRVTLRCSPRSGDLSVYWYQQSLDQGLQFLIQYYNGEERAKGNILERFSAQQFPDLHSELNLSSLELGDSALYFCASSVGTSDYGRETQYFGPGTRLLVL.

This clone was recorded a few times. V usage is TRBV30 and J usage is TRBJ2-1; TRBD2 matches at 11 bases. Germline V gene lookup returns CDR1 GTSNPN and CDR2 SVGIG (reference sequence). The V and J ends lost 3 bases and 8 bases, in that order; junction bases with no gene match: 12. This CDR3 comprises 16 residues. The CDR3 DNA reads as TGTGCCTGGAGCGCCAGACTAGCGGGAAAATGGGATGAGCAGTTCTTC. This gives the protein CAWSARLAGKWDEQFF.

This clone was observed many times. The chain links TRBV30 to TRBJ2-1, with 8 nucleotides matching TRBD1. This CDR3 has 15 residues. Trimming took 3 bases from V and 2 from J; bases not matched to a gene: 6. Germline assignment: CDR1 GTSNPN and CDR2 SVGIG (reference sequence). The CDR3 region has the DNA TGTGCCTGGAGACGGGACAGGACTACCTACAATGAGCAGTTCTTC. Amino acids: CAWRRDRTTYNEQFF.

This clone has a handful of counts. V usage is TRBV6-6 and J usage is TRBJ1-1, with D maybe TRBD1 (5 bases). Trimming cost V 6 bases and J 10 bases, with 18 bases left between them. Germline CDR1 is MNHNY and CDR2 is SVGAGI (reference sequence). There are 13 residues in the CDR3. As DNA, the CDR3 is TGTGCCAGCAGACAATTCACTCAAAGGGGAGCTTTCTTT. Translation: CASRQFTQRGAFF.

The V and J genes are TRBV6-1 and TRBJ2-5; 14 positions agree with TRBD2. J gave up 2 bases and V 4 bases, and 15 bases lay outside the gene matches. The CDR3 runs 20 residues. Germline loops: CDR1 MNHNS, CDR2 SASEGT. CDR3 region: CASSVLGGLAGGLRQETQYF. The DNA of the CDR3 is TGTGCCAGCAGTGTCCTCGGAGGACTAGCGGGAGGACTCAGACAAGAGACCCAGTACTTC.

The CDR3 here is CSVEQSPSTDTQYF. The CDR3 bases are TGCAGCGTTGAACAGTCCCCCAGCACAGATACGCAGTATTTT. V and J are TRBV29-1 and TRBJ2-3, with D unclear. CDR1 and CDR2 (germline): SQVTM, ANQGSEA. Trimming removed 2 bases from V and 0 bases from J, with 9 bases in between. The CDR3 is 14 amino acids.

This clone was seen more than once but under ten times. V usage is TRBV5-6 and J usage is TRBJ1-4; no reliable D call. V was cut by 1 base and J by 0 bases, with 7 bases left in between. Germline-derived CDR1 and CDR2 are SGHDT and YYEEEE. There are 15 residues in the CDR3. The CDR3 reads CASSLNRATNEKLFF. The CDR3 coding sequence is TGTGCCAGCAGCTTGAACCGAGCAACTAATGAAAAACTGTTTTTT.

The table lists this clone with a few counts. This sequence joins TRBV27 and TRBJ1-5; D unresolved. The ends were cut back, 6 bases at V and 1 base at J, with 13 bases in the middle. Germline V gene sequence: CDR1 MNHEY, CDR2 SMNVEV (reference sequence). The CDR3 loop spans 15 amino acids. Here the CDR3 reads CASSKKAASNQPQHF. Here the CDR3 DNA reads TGTGCCAGCAGCAAAAAGGCGGCCAGCAATCAGCCCCAGCATTTT.

The genes are TRBV6-5 and TRBJ2-1, with TRBD1 identical over 9 bases. The CDR3 length is 14 residues. Trimming cost V 5 bases and J 6 bases; bases outside gene matches: 5. From germline, CDR1 is MNHEY and CDR2 SVGAGI. CDR3 DNA: TGTGCCAGCAGTGGGGACAGGGAAATCAATGAGCAGTTCTTC. Translated: CASSGDREINEQFF.

The rearrangement uses TRBV10-3 and TRBJ1-2; 11 bases map to TRBD1. Looked up from germline, CDR1 is ENHRY and CDR2 is SYGVKD. J gave up 6 bases and V 4 bases, and 1 base lay outside the gene matches. The CDR3 runs to 13 residues. The CDR3 loop reads CAISVGQGDGYTF. The CDR3 DNA is TGTGCCATCAGTGTGGGACAGGGGGATGGCTACACCTTC.

This clone has a handful of counts. The chain links TRBV30 to TRBJ1-2; 7 bases are a match to TRBD1. The CDR3 consists of 13 residues. Germline V gene sequence: CDR1 GTSNPN, CDR2 SVGIG (reference sequence). The V segment lost 3 bases and the J segment 3 bases; nucleotides outside the gene matches: 4. The CDR3 reads CAWRPDRYYGYTF. The CDR3 DNA sequence: TGTGCCTGGAGACCGGACAGGTACTATGGCTACACCTTC.

This clone was counted only a few times. The V and J genes are TRBV28 and TRBJ2-1; 7 bases align to TRBD2. Germline CDR1 is MDHEN and CDR2 is SYDVKM. J gave up 0 bases and V 5 bases, and 7 bases lay outside the gene matches. The CDR3 extends over 16 amino acids. The CDR3: CASSPPRGSSYNEQFF. CDR3 bases: TGTGCCAGCAGTCCCCCTCGCGGGAGCTCCTACAATGAGCAGTTCTTC.

This clone was picked up a small number of times. This chain links TRBV29-1 with TRBJ1-5; perhaps TRBD1 as D (6 bases). This CDR3 has 14 amino acids. V gave up 5 bases and J gave up 5 bases, with 16 bases separating them. The germline gives CDR1 SQVTM, CDR2 ANQGSEA. The CDR3 bases are TGCAGCGTTCAGACAGGTTCGGTCGATCAGCCCCAGCATTTT. It is translated as CSVQTGSVDQPQHF. The whole variable domain, remainder taken from reference TRBV29-1 and TRBJ1-5, is SAVISQKPSRDICQRGTSLTIQCQVDSQVTMMFWYRQQPGQSLTLIATANQGSEATYESGFVIDKFPISRPNLTFSTLTVSNMSPEDSSIYLCSVQTGSVDQPQHFGDGTRLSIL.